This paragraph covers one T cell receptor beta chain sequence. The antigen is undetermined. This sample is part of a study of T cell responses to AZD1222 COVID-19 vaccine. Across the study: Second doses were pooled across both intervals (about 4 or about 12 weeks).

Trimming cost V 4 bases and J 2 bases, with 16 bases left between them. This CDR3 has 15 amino acids. Germline loops: CDR1 SGHRS, CDR2 YFSETQ. Findings and limits, study-wide: The reported proportion of spike-specific TCRs targeting unmutated variant regions was nearly half. White British ancestry dominated among donors, who included more females, and clonal diversity was possibly underestimated.

Generated by immunoSEQ multiplex PCR, the TCRdb table keeps only in-frame clones and is missing some. This sample yields 120,000 to 150,000 clones, of which about 93% are seen a single time; roughly 2% belongs to the top ten. The source was peripheral blood, collected on day 0 of AZD1222 vaccination. The chain recombines TRBV5-1 with TRBJ2-7; maybe TRBD1 (6 bases). This clonotype was sampled from an adult in good health. CDR3 sequence (DNA): TGCGCCAGCAGCCTCACGGACAGTACCACCTACGAGCAGTACTTC. Its protein is CASSLTDSTTYEQYF.